Following are 12 T cell receptor beta chains from one sample sequenced in a study of shared clonotypes between healthy human individuals. TCRdb keeps only in-frame clones here, not all; method: immunoSEQ multiplex PCR. Among a few million clones listed, approximately 93% were seen once. Specimen: naive CD4+ T cells from PBMCs. Subset in this sample: CD45RA+ positively selected. The receptors here all came from a man aged 18 to 35 in good health. Some clones in this sample may be carry-over from other donors' samples.

The chain links TRBV28 to TRBJ2-3; the match to TRBD2 covers 8 bases. This CDR3 has 15 amino acids. CDR1 and CDR2 from the germline V gene are MDHEN and SYDVKM. V trimming: 7 bases; J trimming: 3 bases; junction bases outside the gene matches: 9. The CDR3: CASNRRSSGTDTQYF. For the CDR3, the DNA is TGTGCCAGCAACCGGAGGTCTAGCGGGACAGATACGCAGTATTTT.

The chain links TRBV7-9 to TRBJ2-7, with TRBD1 matching over 10 bases. The trim removed 5 bases at V and 3 bases at J, leaving 13 bases unmatched. Germline V gene sequence: CDR1 SEHNR, CDR2 FQNEAQ (reference sequence). The CDR3 spans 17 residues. The CDR3 nucleotides are TGTGCCAGCAGCAAAGGGACCGGGACAGGGGATTACTACGAGCAGTACTTC. Protein: CASSKGTGTGDYYEQYF. The full variable domain, with the rest looked up from reference TRBV7-9 and TRBJ2-7, is DTGVSQNPRHKITKRGQNVTFRCDPISEHNRLYWYRQTLGQGPEFLTYFQNEAQLEKSRLLSDRFSAERPKGSFSTLEIQRTEQGDSAMYLCASSKGTGTGDYYEQYFGPGTRLTVT.

This chain links TRBV9 with TRBJ2-3, with 13 bases matching TRBD2. The germline V gene encodes CDR1 SGDLS and CDR2 YYNGEE. V dropped 3 bases and J dropped 4; count of bases not matched to a gene: 8. The CDR3 contains 17 residues. For the CDR3, the DNA is TGTGCCAGCAGCGAAAGACTAGCGGGAGGAGGCCCAGATACGCAGTATTTT. As protein: CASSERLAGGGPDTQYF.

This clone was observed a single time. The chain uses TRBV6-5 and TRBJ1-2, with no clear D. From germline, CDR1 is MNHEY and CDR2 SVGAGI. CDR3 length: 14 residues. V was cut by 4 bases and J by 1 base, with 10 bases left in between. CDR3 amino acids: CASSLQSINYGYTF. The CDR3 DNA sequence: TGTGCCAGCAGTTTACAGTCTATTAACTATGGCTACACCTTC.

For the CDR3, the DNA is TGTGCCAGCAGGCCTCTGGACAGGGGGCGCGGTCAGCCCCAGCATTTT. Translation gives CASRPLDRGRGQPQHF. The V call is TRBV28, the J call TRBJ1-5, with TRBD1 identical over 11 bases. Germline V CDR1 and CDR2: MDHEN, SYDVKM. With V trimmed by 6 bases and J by 6 bases, 10 bases remained unmatched. This CDR3 region has 16 residues. The full variable domain, its missing parts supplied by reference TRBV28 and TRBJ1-5, is DVKVTQSSRYLVKRTGEKVFLECVQDMDHENMFWYRQDPGLGLRLIYFSYDVKMKEKGDIPEGYSVSREKKERFSLILESASTNQTSMYLCASRPLDRGRGQPQHFGDGTRLSIL.

The J gene is TRBJ2-3, the V gene TRBV4-1; 10 nucleotides agree with TRBD2. The germline V gene encodes CDR1 MGHRA and CDR2 YSYEKL. The J segment lost 4 bases and the V segment lost 4 bases, leaving 8 bases of the junction unmatched. The CDR3 is 16 amino acids. This CDR3 is CASSPSSSGSADTQYF. The CDR3 DNA reads TGCGCCAGCAGCCCCAGTTCTAGCGGGAGTGCAGATACGCAGTATTTT.

J is TRBJ2-1 and V is TRBV7-9; 8 nucleotides align to TRBD2. The length of the CDR3 is 14 residues. V was clipped by 3 bases and J by 6 bases; unmatched bases: 4. Germline CDR1 is SEHNR and CDR2 is FQNEAQ (reference sequence). In DNA, the CDR3 is TGTGCCAGCAGCTTGGGACTAGAAGTCAATGAGCAGTTCTTC. This sequence encodes CASSLGLEVNEQFF.

This clone was counted only a few times. V and J are TRBV18 and TRBJ2-7, with D possibly being TRBD2 (5 bases). The CDR3 spans 14 residues. V shed 3 bases and J shed 7 bases, with 16 bases lying between them. The germline CDR1 and CDR2 sequences are KGHSH and LQKENI. CDR3 coding DNA: TGTGCCAGCTCACCCCCGGCCGGCGGCGGGGAGCAGTACTTC. This gives the protein CASSPPAGGGEQYF.

This chain links TRBV14 with TRBJ2-1; D is uncertain. The CDR3 is made up of 19 amino acids. The germline gives CDR1 SGHDN, CDR2 FVKESK. Trimming pared 4 bases from V and 2 bases from J, leaving 24 bases between. CDR3 amino acids: CASSPGIRYASSPYNEQFF. The CDR3 DNA reads as TGTGCCAGCAGCCCAGGTATTAGGTACGCAAGCTCTCCCTACAATGAGCAGTTCTTC.

This chain links TRBV11-1 with TRBJ2-2; 10 bases line up with TRBD1. Trimming cost V 6 bases and J 4 bases; bases outside gene matches: 8. This CDR3 region has 16 residues. Germline CDR1 is SGHAT and CDR2 is FQDESV (reference sequence). The CDR3 reads CASSHRTGGPTGELFF. DNA for the CDR3: TGTGCCAGCAGTCATAGGACAGGGGGACCCACCGGGGAGCTGTTTTTT.

The V call is TRBV25-1, the J call TRBJ2-5; D may be TRBD1 or TRBD2 (5 bases each). Per the germline V gene, CDR1 is MGHDK and CDR2 is SYGVNS. The CDR3 consists of 15 residues. Trimming took off 3 bases at V and 7 bases at J, with 18 bases between the two ends. DNA of the CDR3: TGTGCCAGCAGTGATACCCGAGAGGGGTGGGGGACCCAGTACTTC. Protein: CASSDTREGWGTQYF.

This clone has only a few counts. Distinct nucleotide sequences in the sample also encode this CDR3. The chain carries TRBV6-5 and TRBJ1-4; the D gene is possibly TRBD1 (5 bases). V dropped 0 bases and J dropped 1 base, with 9 bases sitting between them. The CDR3 is 16 residues long. Germline lookup yields CDR1 MNHEY and CDR2 SVGAGI. The CDR3 loop reads CASSYSGGGTNEKLFF. Here the CDR3 DNA reads TGTGCCAGCAGTTACTCGGGGGGAGGAACTAATGAAAAACTGTTTTTT.